Below are 26 T cell receptor beta chains sequenced from a single sample in a study of Ad26.COV2.S vaccination and SARS-CoV-2 variants. Treatment denoted: 19 received Ad26.COV2.S at low or high dose, single or two shots; several received placebo; per-sample allocation not given. Sampling was done on day 63 after the first vaccine or placebo injection. Method: immunoSEQ multiplex PCR; TCRdb's copy keeps in-frame clones and lacks some. The sample holds 300,000 to 400,000 clones, around 84% seen once. The source was peripheral blood, collected in a trial of Ad26.COV2.S vaccine versus placebo. The receptors here all came from a person aged 18 to 65 who received the Ad26.COV2.S COVID-19 vaccine or a placebo.

This clone was counted a few times. This sample also contains other DNA sequences that code for the same CDR3. The V gene is TRBV7-3, the J gene TRBJ2-1; 7 bases are shared with TRBD1. Per the germline V gene, CDR1 is SGHTA and CDR2 is FQGTGA. The CDR3 is 13 amino acids. V gave up 3 bases and J gave up 4 bases; unmatched junction bases: 0. As DNA, the CDR3 is TGTGCCAGCAGCTTGACAGGGTACAATGAGCAGTTCTTC. Residues: CASSLTGYNEQFF.

The V and J genes are TRBV25-1 and TRBJ2-3; TRBD2 agrees at 12 bases. Germline CDR1 and CDR2: MGHDK and SYGVNS. J lost 1 base, V lost 9 bases, and 8 bases had no gene match. The CDR3 extends over 16 amino acids. The CDR3 protein is CASKGSSGGGTDTQYF. Here the CDR3 DNA reads TGTGCCAGTAAGGGGTCTAGCGGGGGGGGCACAGATACGCAGTATTTT.

The chain is built from TRBV9 and TRBJ2-5; 9 nucleotides align to TRBD2. The CDR3 is made up of 18 amino acids. Losses at the gene ends were 0 bases for V and 4 bases for J; bases not matched to a gene: 13. The V gene's germline CDR1 is SGDLS and CDR2 YYNGEE. In DNA form, the CDR3 reads TGTGCCAGCAGCGTAGTGGGTAGCGGGGGCCCACAGGGAGAGACCCAGTACTTC. Amino acid sequence: CASSVVGSGGPQGETQYF.

V is TRBV5-1 and J is TRBJ1-4, with D hard to call. This CDR3 has 14 residues. Germline-derived CDR1 and CDR2 are SGHRS and YFSETQ. The germline V and J ends were trimmed by 4 bases and 6 bases, with 13 bases remaining between them. CDR3 nucleotide sequence: TGCGCCAGCAGCACTGGAACGGCGGATGAAAAACTGTTTTTT. Its protein product is CASSTGTADEKLFF.

CDR3 sequence reads: CASSLEWGQGRYEQYF. The CDR3 DNA is TGTGCCAGCAGCTTAGAATGGGGACAGGGGCGCTACGAGCAGTACTTC. This rearrangement joins TRBV7-2 to TRBJ2-7; 10 nucleotides line up with TRBD1. CDR1 is SGHTA and CDR2 is FQGNSA in the germline V gene. Trimming cost V 1 base and J 3 bases; bases outside gene matches: 6. CDR3 length equals 16 residues.

The chain links TRBV19 to TRBJ1-5; a weak D match, TRBD1 (6 bases). This CDR3 contains 13 residues. Germline-derived CDR1 and CDR2 are LNHDA and SQIVND (reference sequence). The V end lost 7 bases, the J end lost 0 bases, and 7 bases lay between the germline ends. The DNA of the CDR3 is TGTGCCAGTACAGGGGTTAGCAATCAGCCCCAGCATTTT. Translating gives CASTGVSNQPQHF.

The chain combines TRBV27 with TRBJ2-7; D is uncertain. Trimming shortened V by 1 base and J by 2 bases, and 9 bases separated the two germline ends. The germline V gene encodes CDR1 MNHEY and CDR2 SMNVEV (reference sequence). There are 14 residues in the CDR3. The CDR3 here is CASSLLQEPYEQYF. As DNA, the CDR3 is TGTGCCAGCAGTTTATTGCAGGAACCCTACGAGCAGTACTTC.

The CDR3: CATLGGERSTEAFF. The CDR3 DNA reads TGTGCCACACTGGGAGGGGAGCGATCAACTGAAGCTTTCTTT. The rearrangement uses TRBV10-3 and TRBJ1-1; the D gene is possibly TRBD1 (5 bases). CDR1 is ENHRY, CDR2 SYGVKD, per germline. Trimming left V 10 bases short and J 5 bases short, with 20 bases between. The CDR3 totals 14 residues.

The V call is TRBV15, the J call TRBJ1-5; 9 bases are a match to TRBD1. CDR1 is LNHNV, CDR2 YYDKDF, per germline (reference sequence). V lost 2 bases and J lost 5; bases outside the gene matches: 10. The CDR3 is 17 amino acids. CDR3: CATSRRPDRGGHQPQHF. The CDR3 DNA reads TGTGCCACCAGCAGACGCCCCGACAGGGGGGGACATCAGCCCCAGCATTTT. The entire variable domain, with the rest obtained from reference TRBV15 and TRBJ1-5, is as follows: DAMVIQNPRYQVTQFGKPVTLSCSQTLNHNVMYWYQQKSSQAPKLLFHYYDKDFNNEADTPDNFQSRRPNTSFCFLDIRSPGLGDTAMYLCATSRRPDRGGHQPQHFGDGTRLSIL.

The V and J genes are TRBV5-4 and TRBJ2-1; 8 bases match TRBD2. The CDR3 spans 12 residues. With V trimmed by 4 bases and J by 7 bases, 1 base remained unmatched. Germline values: CDR1 SGHNT, CDR2 YYREEE (reference sequence). CDR3 sequence: CASSPGGNEQFF. The CDR3 coding sequence is TGTGCCAGCAGCCCGGGGGGGAATGAGCAGTTCTTC.

The chain carries TRBV25-1 and TRBJ1-3, with TRBD1 as a possible D gene (5 bases). V dropped 10 bases and J dropped 5 bases, with 21 bases sitting between them. There are 15 residues in the CDR3. Germline V gene lookup returns CDR1 MGHDK and CDR2 SYGVNS. This chain's CDR3 is CATNGLGRPRNTIYF. CDR3 DNA sequence: TGTGCCACCAACGGATTGGGACGGCCTCGAAACACCATATATTTT.

The chain has TRBV11-2 and TRBJ2-1, with 10 positions matching TRBD2. Unmatched junction bases numbered 4, after V lost 5 bases and J lost 6 bases. CDR3 length equals 14 residues. CDR1 SGHAT and CDR2 FQNNGV come from the germline V gene. CDR3 DNA: TGTGCCAGCAGCCTAAGGACTAGCGGCAATGAGCAGTTCTTC. Its protein product is CASSLRTSGNEQFF. Variable domain in full (rest from reference TRBV11-2 and TRBJ2-1): EAGVAQSPRYKIIEKRQSVAFWCNPISGHATLYWYQQILGQGPKLLIQFQNNGVVDDSQLPKDRFSAERLKGVDSTLKIQPAKLEDSAVYLCASSLRTSGNEQFFGPGTRLTVL.

The gene calls are TRBV7-6 and TRBJ2-7; 10 positions agree with TRBD1. J lost 4 bases, V lost 2 bases, and 11 bases had no gene match. There are 17 residues in the CDR3. The germline V gene encodes CDR1 SGHVS and CDR2 FNYEAQ. The CDR3 loop is CASSLSPPGQGPYEQYF. The CDR3 nucleotides are TGTGCCAGCAGCTTAAGTCCCCCGGGACAGGGGCCTTACGAGCAGTACTTC.

The J gene is TRBJ2-3, the V gene TRBV5-4; D call uncertain. Germline V CDR1 and CDR2: SGHNT, YYREEE (reference sequence). Between the trimmed V and J ends, which lost 3 bases and 0 bases, there was a span of 8 bases. This CDR3 is 14 amino acids long. The CDR3: CASSSLDSTDTQYF. CDR3 bases: TGTGCCAGCAGCTCCCTTGACAGCACAGATACGCAGTATTTT.

The chain links TRBV27 to TRBJ1-6; D is undetermined. Germline CDR1 MNHEY, CDR2 SMNVEV (reference sequence). Trimming cost V 3 bases and J 1 base, with 10 bases left between them. This CDR3 region has 16 residues. As DNA, the CDR3 is TGTGCCAGCAGTTTCGAAAGGTCTTCCTATAATTCACCCCTCCACTTT. Translation: CASSFERSSYNSPLHF.

This rearrangement joins TRBV6-5 to TRBJ2-7, with a possible D match to TRBD2 (7 bases). The CDR3 runs to 15 residues. V lost 0 bases, J lost 2 bases, and 11 bases lay in between. CDR1 is MNHEY, CDR2 SVGAGI, per germline. The CDR3 spells CASSYSGAGAYEQYF. CDR3 in DNA: TGTGCCAGCAGTTACTCGGGGGCGGGGGCCTACGAGCAGTACTTC.

This clone was recorded once. The chain recombines TRBV9 with TRBJ2-3; a possible D gene is TRBD2 (6 bases). The CDR3 covers 14 residues. The germline CDR1 and CDR2 sequences are SGDLS and YYNGEE. V shed 4 bases and J shed 3 bases, with 12 bases lying between them. CDR3 nucleotides: TGTGCCAGCAGCTCGCCCGGGAGTACAGATACGCAGTATTTT. Protein sequence: CASSSPGSTDTQYF.

The count of this clone is one. V gene TRBV3-1 (or the pseudogene TRBV3-2) combines with J gene TRBJ2-5; 7 positions match TRBD2. CDR3 length: 15 amino acids. The V gene end was trimmed by 2 bases and the J gene end by 1 base; junction bases not matched to a gene: 4. Germline-derived CDR1 and CDR2 are LGHDT and YNNKEL (reference sequence). CDR3 DNA sequence: TGTGCCAGCAGCCAACCAAGCGGGGCCCAAGAGACCCAGTACTTC. Translated, it gives CASSQPSGAQETQYF.

The chain is built from TRBV2 and TRBJ2-3; no definite D call. Trimming left V 2 bases short and J 12 bases short, with 9 bases between. The V gene's germline CDR1 is SNHLY and CDR2 FYNNEI. The CDR3 has 11 amino acids. CDR3 DNA sequence: TGTGCCAGCAGTGAAAGAACCGACCAGTATTTT. Residues: CASSERTDQYF.

The chain joins TRBV7-9 to TRBJ2-1; TRBD1 agrees at 9 bases. Germline CDR1 is SEHNR and CDR2 is FQNEAQ (reference sequence). After removal of 5 bases from V and 0 bases from J, the junction contained 8 bases not matched to a gene. This CDR3 is 17 amino acids long. CDR3 bases: TGTGCCAGCAGCCTATCGACAGGGGGGTACTCCTACAATGAGCAGTTCTTC. Amino acids: CASSLSTGGYSYNEQFF. The whole variable domain, filled in from reference TRBV7-9 and TRBJ2-1, reads DTGVSQNPRHKITKRGQNVTFRCDPISEHNRLYWYRQTLGQGPEFLTYFQNEAQLEKSRLLSDRFSAERPKGSFSTLEIQRTEQGDSAMYLCASSLSTGGYSYNEQFFGPGTRLTVL.

This chain connects TRBV18 to TRBJ1-2, with TRBD1 identical over 8 bases. Germline CDR1 KGHSH, CDR2 LQKENI. Unmatched junction bases numbered 8, after V lost 3 bases and J lost 5 bases. There are 15 residues in the CDR3. The CDR3 region has the DNA TGTGCCAGCTCACCGTTTGTGGGACAGGAATATGGCTACACCTTC. This gives the protein CASSPFVGQEYGYTF.

This clone was seen only once. The J gene is TRBJ2-5, the V gene TRBV5-1; D perhaps matches TRBD1 (7 bases). This CDR3 has 15 amino acids. The germline V gene has CDR1 SGHRS and CDR2 YFSETQ. The ends were cut back, 0 bases at V and 6 bases at J, with 15 bases in the middle. CDR3 in amino acids: CASSLVAQGGKTQYF. The DNA for the CDR3 is TGCGCCAGCAGCTTGGTCGCCCAGGGGGGAAAGACCCAGTACTTC.

This chain uses TRBV7-3 with TRBJ2-3, with a weak D call TRBD1 (5 bases). V lost 5 bases and J 4 bases, leaving 7 bases between the germline ends. The CDR3 is 12 residues long. Per germline, CDR1 SGHTA and CDR2 FQGTGA. CDR3 in DNA: TGTGCCAGCAGCCAGGGTGCAGATACGCAGTATTTT. Translating gives CASSQGADTQYF.

The chain has TRBV27 and TRBJ1-5; tentative D call: TRBD1 (5 bases). With 1 base removed from V and 1 base from J, the gap between germline ends came to 14 bases. The CDR3 is 17 amino acids. Germline V gene data show CDR1 as MNHEY and CDR2 as SMNVEV (reference sequence). The CDR3 DNA sequence: TGTGCCAGCAGTTTATACCCCTCCAGGGTGAGCAATCAGCCCCAGCATTTT. This codes for CASSLYPSRVSNQPQHF.

This clone appeared a single time. V usage is TRBV7-2 and J usage is TRBJ2-5; maybe TRBD1 (6 bases). Deletions cut 2 bases from V and 3 bases from J, with 13 bases between. The CDR3 consists of 15 residues. Per germline, CDR1 SGHTA and CDR2 FQGNSA. In DNA, the CDR3 is TGTGCCAGCAGCTTACAGGGGACCCTAGAAGAGACCCAGTACTTC. Its translation: CASSLQGTLEETQYF.

CDR3: CASSIQPGTLHGYTF. For the CDR3, the DNA is TGTGCCAGCAGCATACAGCCCGGGACACTACATGGCTACACCTTC. The rearrangement uses TRBV7-9 and TRBJ1-2; D possibly corresponds to TRBD1 (6 bases). The CDR3 covers 15 residues. CDR1 is SEHNR and CDR2 is FQNEAQ in the germline V gene (reference sequence). Trimming removed 5 bases from V and 6 bases from J, with 19 bases in between.